Each of the 14 T cell receptor beta chains below was sequenced from the same sample in a study of OX40 agonist ivuxolimab in advanced cancers. Generated by immunoSEQ multiplex PCR, the TCRdb table keeps only in-frame clones and is missing some. The table has approximately 60,000 clones, approximately 94% seen once. Specimen: CD4+ or CD8+ T cells sorted from blood, collected in a trial of the OX40 agonist ivuxolimab. The receptor source for this set is an adult with an advanced solid tumor such as melanoma, head and neck, liver or kidney cancer.

The chain's CDR3 is CASKEDNSYEQYF. In DNA, the CDR3 is TGTGCCAGTAAGGAGGACAACTCCTACGAGCAGTACTTC. The rearrangement joins TRBV19 to TRBJ2-7, with D perhaps matching TRBD1 or TRBD2 (5 bases each). Germline loops: CDR1 LNHDA, CDR2 SQIVND (reference sequence). With 7 bases removed from V and 0 bases from J, the gap between germline ends came to 10 bases. There are 13 residues in the CDR3. Drawing the rest from reference TRBV19 and TRBJ2-7, the complete variable domain is DGGITQSPKYLFRKEGQNVTLSCEQNLNHDAMYWYRQDPGQGLRLIYYSQIVNDFQKGDIAEGYSVSREKKESFPLTVTSAQKNPTAFYLCASKEDNSYEQYFGPGTRLTVT.

V and J are TRBV5-6 and TRBJ2-7; possibly TRBD1 or TRBD2 for D (6 bases each). The CDR3 has 13 residues. Germline assignment: CDR1 SGHDT and CDR2 YYEEEE. The V and J ends lost 4 bases and 4 bases respectively, with 12 bases between them. CDR3 amino acids: CASSPRGEYEQYF. DNA for the CDR3: TGTGCCAGCAGCCCAAGGGGGGAATACGAGCAGTACTTC.

For the CDR3, the DNA is TGTGCCAGCAGGTCGGGACAGGGGGTAGAAGAGCAGTACTTC. Protein product: CASRSGQGVEEQYF. This chain connects TRBV27 to TRBJ2-7; 11 nucleotides match TRBD1. Germline CDR1 and CDR2: MNHEY and SMNVEV (reference sequence). V shed 6 bases and J 7 bases; nucleotides not matched to a gene: 8. There are 14 residues in the CDR3.

This chain uses TRBV4-1 with TRBJ1-2, with D maybe TRBD1 (5 bases). The CDR3 length is 16 residues. V was shortened by 0 bases and J by 2 bases, with 13 bases between the two germline ends. The germline gives CDR1 MGHRA, CDR2 YSYEKL. CDR3 protein: CASSQDWDRMNYGYTF. The CDR3 region has the DNA TGCGCCAGCAGCCAAGATTGGGACCGAATGAACTATGGCTACACCTTC.

The J gene is TRBJ2-7, the V gene TRBV11-2; D remains ambiguous. The CDR3 spans 14 residues. V was shortened by 1 base and J by 4 bases, with 11 bases between the two germline ends. The V gene's germline CDR1 is SGHAT and CDR2 FQNNGV. CDR3 in DNA: TGTGCCAGCAGCTTAGGTGTTGGCGTGTACGAGCAGTACTTC. It yields the protein CASSLGVGVYEQYF.

The chain recombines TRBV7-9 with TRBJ2-1; the D is unclear. Trimming took off 4 bases at V and 6 bases at J, with 22 bases between the two ends. CDR1 is SEHNR and CDR2 is FQNEAQ in the germline V gene (reference sequence). CDR3 length: 17 amino acids. In DNA form, the CDR3 reads TGTGCCAGCAGCTCCTTACCCGGCGGTACCCCCTCCAATGAGCAGTTCTTC. Translation gives CASSSLPGGTPSNEQFF.

The rearrangement uses TRBV28 and TRBJ1-4; maybe TRBD1 (6 bases). Looked up from germline, CDR1 is MDHEN and CDR2 is SYDVKM. The CDR3 has 15 amino acids. The ends were cut back, 8 bases at V and 6 bases at J, with 19 bases in the middle. CDR3 residues: CASAPRRDTDEKLFF. The CDR3 DNA is TGTGCCAGCGCACCGCGCCGGGACACGGATGAAAAACTGTTTTTT. The full variable domain, with the rest looked up from reference TRBV28 and TRBJ1-4, is DVKVTQSSRYLVKRTGEKVFLECVQDMDHENMFWYRQDPGLGLRLIYFSYDVKMKEKGDIPEGYSVSREKKERFSLILESASTNQTSMYLCASAPRRDTDEKLFFGSGTQLSVL.

The CDR3 loop is CAWSRDGSNTGELFF. CDR3 DNA sequence: TGTGCCTGGAGTCGGGACGGATCGAACACCGGGGAGCTGTTTTTT. The gene calls are TRBV30 and TRBJ2-2; D assignment may be TRBD1 or TRBD2 (5 bases each). The CDR3 totals 15 residues. Trimming left V 2 bases short and J 0 bases short, with 10 bases between. Germline-derived CDR1 and CDR2 are GTSNPN and SVGIG (reference sequence).

The chain combines TRBV6-5 with TRBJ1-1; 8 nucleotides agree with TRBD1. V lost 0 bases and J lost 1; bases outside the gene matches: 1. This CDR3 has 15 residues. From germline, CDR1 is MNHEY and CDR2 SVGAGI. In DNA form, the CDR3 reads TGTGCCAGCAGTTACTCTGGACAGGGGAACACTGAAGCTTTCTTT. Protein: CASSYSGQGNTEAFF.

This clone appeared a single time. This rearrangement joins TRBV4-3 to TRBJ2-7; D might be TRBD2 (5 bases). The CDR3 totals 14 residues. The V end was cut by 8 bases, the J end by 0 bases, with 14 bases between. Germline V CDR1 and CDR2: LGHNA, YSLEER. CDR3: CASGGASSSYEQYF. As DNA, the CDR3 is TGCGCCAGCGGAGGAGCTTCTAGCTCCTACGAGCAGTACTTC.

This clone was seen just once. This chain joins TRBV7-8 and TRBJ1-2; D unclear. CDR1 SGHVS and CDR2 FQNEAQ come from the germline V gene. The V gene lost 4 bases and the J gene lost 3 bases, with 18 bases spanning the gap. CDR3 length: 16 amino acids. CDR3 in amino acids: CASSSAPWAVYYGYTF. CDR3 coding DNA: TGTGCCAGCAGCTCCGCTCCCTGGGCGGTTTACTATGGCTACACCTTC.

CDR3 amino acids: CASSQDAGGVNGELFF. CDR3 DNA sequence: TGCGCCAGCAGCCAAGATGCCGGGGGGGTCAACGGGGAGCTGTTTTTT. The V gene is TRBV4-3, the J gene TRBJ2-2, with 8 nucleotides matching TRBD2. Germline CDR1 reads LGHNA; CDR2 reads YSLEER. V shed 0 bases, J shed 7 bases, and the junction held 7 bases outside the gene matches. The CDR3 consists of 16 residues.

This sequence joins TRBV19 and TRBJ2-1; D possibly uses TRBD1 or TRBD2 (6 bases each). CDR1 and CDR2 (germline): LNHDA, SQIVND (reference sequence). The CDR3 extends over 15 amino acids. The V end was cut by 1 base, the J end by 2 bases, with 9 bases between. The CDR3: CASSIGGAPYNEQFF. Written as DNA, the CDR3 is TGTGCCAGTAGTATAGGGGGGGCCCCCTACAATGAGCAGTTCTTC.

The chain has TRBV28 and TRBJ2-1; D possibly corresponds to TRBD2 (5 bases). V was cut by 1 base and J by 1 base, with 17 bases left in between. The V gene's germline CDR1 is MDHEN and CDR2 SYDVKM. This CDR3 spans 18 amino acids. The CDR3 DNA reads as TGTGCCAGCAGTTTATCCCCATCCCGCCGGGGTTCCTACAATGAGCAGTTCTTC. It translates to CASSLSPSRRGSYNEQFF.